This TCR beta chain derives from a study of cytomegalovirus exposure and HLA in healthy donors. The PCR made use of 60 Vbeta and 13 Jbeta primers. Sequenced by immunoSEQ multiplex PCR; TCRdb stores in-frame clones only, minus some. The data hold 120,000 or so clones, with roughly four fifths observed a single time. The CDR3 totals 14 residues. Looked up from germline, CDR1 is LGHNA and CDR2 is YNFKEQ. The V end lost 3 bases, the J end lost 5 bases, and 13 bases lay between the germline ends. Sequencing input: PBMCs. The J gene is TRBJ2-5, the V gene TRBV4-2, with D maybe TRBD1 (6 bases). The sequence was obtained from a woman aged 40 to 50 in good health and CMV-seronegative. CDR3 DNA: TGTGCCAGCAGCCAGGGGGCGTCTAGCGAGACCCAGTACTTC. Amino acids: CASSQGASSETQYF.